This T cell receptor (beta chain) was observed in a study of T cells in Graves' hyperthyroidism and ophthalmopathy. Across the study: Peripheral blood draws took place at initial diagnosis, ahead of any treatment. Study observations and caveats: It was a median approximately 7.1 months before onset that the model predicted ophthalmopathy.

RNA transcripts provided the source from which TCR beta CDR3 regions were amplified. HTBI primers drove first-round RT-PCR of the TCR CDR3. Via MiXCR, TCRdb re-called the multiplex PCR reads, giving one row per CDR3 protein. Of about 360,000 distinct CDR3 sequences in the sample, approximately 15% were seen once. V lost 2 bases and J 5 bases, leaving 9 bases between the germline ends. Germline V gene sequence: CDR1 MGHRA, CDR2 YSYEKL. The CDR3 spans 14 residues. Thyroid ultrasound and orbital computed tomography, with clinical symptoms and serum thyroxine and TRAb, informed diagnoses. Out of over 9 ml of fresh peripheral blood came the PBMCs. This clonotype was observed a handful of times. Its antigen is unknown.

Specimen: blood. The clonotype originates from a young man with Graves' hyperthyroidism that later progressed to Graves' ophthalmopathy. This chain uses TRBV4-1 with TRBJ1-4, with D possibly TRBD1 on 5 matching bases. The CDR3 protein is CASSQSRGNEKLFF. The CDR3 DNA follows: TGCGCCAGCAGCCAATCGAGGGGAAATGAAAAACTGTTTTTT.